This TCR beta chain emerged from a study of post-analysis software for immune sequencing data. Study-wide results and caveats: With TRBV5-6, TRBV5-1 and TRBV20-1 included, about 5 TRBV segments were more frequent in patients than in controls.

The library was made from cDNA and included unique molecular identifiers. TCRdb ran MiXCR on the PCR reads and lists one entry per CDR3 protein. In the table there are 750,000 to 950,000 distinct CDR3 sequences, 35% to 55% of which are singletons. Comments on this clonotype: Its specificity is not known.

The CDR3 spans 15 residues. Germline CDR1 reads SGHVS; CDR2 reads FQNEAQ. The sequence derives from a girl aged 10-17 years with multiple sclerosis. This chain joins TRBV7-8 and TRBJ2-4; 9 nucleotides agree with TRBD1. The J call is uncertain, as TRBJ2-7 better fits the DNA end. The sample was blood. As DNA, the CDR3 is TGTGCCAGCAGCGCCTACAGGGGGCGCAGCTACGAGCAGTACTTC. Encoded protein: CASSAYRGRSYEQYF.